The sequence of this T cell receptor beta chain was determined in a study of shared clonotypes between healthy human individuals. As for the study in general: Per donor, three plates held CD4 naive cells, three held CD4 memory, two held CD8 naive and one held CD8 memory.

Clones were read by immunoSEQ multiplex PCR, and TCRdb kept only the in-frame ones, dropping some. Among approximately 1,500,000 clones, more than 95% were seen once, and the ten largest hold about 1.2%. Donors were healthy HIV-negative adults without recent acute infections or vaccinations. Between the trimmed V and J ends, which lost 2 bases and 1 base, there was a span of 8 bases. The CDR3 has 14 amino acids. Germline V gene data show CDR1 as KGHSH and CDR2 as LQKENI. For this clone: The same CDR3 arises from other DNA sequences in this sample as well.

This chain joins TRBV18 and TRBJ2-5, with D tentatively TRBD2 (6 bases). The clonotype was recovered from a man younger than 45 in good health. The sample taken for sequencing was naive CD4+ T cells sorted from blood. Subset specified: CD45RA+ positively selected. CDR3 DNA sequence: TGTGCCAGCTCACCAGCCGGGGGCCAAGAGACCCAGTACTTC. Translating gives CASSPAGGQETQYF.